This is a list of T cell receptor beta chains from one sample in a study of blood T cell repertoires in COVID-19. Profiled with immunoSEQ multiplex PCR; TCRdb holds only in-frame clones, not every one. The table has 250,000 to 300,000 clones, 70% to 90% seen once. The sequenced sample consisted of peripheral blood. These receptors came from a man in his late teens or twenties with active or convalescent COVID-19. Each CDR3 is given with its conserved first and last residue. A D gene is named only where the DNA matches it firmly. The listing skips clone size in some rows; elsewhere it reads once, few, many or a size class.

j_call v_call d_call clone_size cdr3_aa cdr3_nt
TRBJ2-7 TRBV6-5 TRBD1 NA CASTGRTGFYEQYF TGTGCCAGCACCGGTAGGACAGGGTTTTACGAGCAGTACTTC
TRBJ1-2 TRBV5-1 NA once CASSSPHLGRGYTF TGCGCCAGCAGCTCTCCTCATCTAGGTCGGGGCTACACCTTC
TRBJ1-1 TRBV15 NA NA CATSSGMNTEAFF TGTGCCACCAGTTCGGGGATGAACACTGAAGCTTTCTTT
TRBJ1-2 TRBV7-2 TRBD1 NA CASSFTGGERGYTF TGTGCCAGCAGCTTTACAGGGGGAGAAAGAGGCTACACCTTC
TRBJ1-5 TRBV19 NA NA CASSAQDLYSNQPQHF TGTGCCAGTAGTGCGCAGGATCTATATAGCAATCAGCCCCAGCATTTT
TRBJ1-1 TRBV3-1/TRBV3-2 NA NA CASSQFPGTEAFF TGTGCCAGCAGCCAGTTCCCCGGCACTGAAGCTTTCTTT
TRBJ2-7 TRBV10-3 TRBD1 NA CAISDQTGLDEQYF TGTGCCATCAGTGACCAGACAGGGCTCGACGAGCAGTACTTC
TRBJ2-3 TRBV11-2 TRBD2 NA CASSLMGLAGGPATDTQYF TGTGCCAGCAGCTTAATGGGACTAGCGGGGGGGCCTGCCACAGATACGCAGTATTTT
TRBJ2-7 TRBV7-3 TRBD1 NA CASSPGQGPYEQYF TGTGCCAGCAGCCCAGGACAGGGGCCCTACGAGCAGTACTTC
TRBJ1-1 TRBV9 NA few CASSVEGEDTEAFF TGTGCCAGCAGCGTAGAAGGGGAGGACACTGAAGCTTTCTTT
TRBJ2-7 TRBV19 NA NA CASSMGGVFEQYF TGTGCCAGTAGTATGGGGGGAGTGTTCGAGCAGTACTTC
TRBJ2-2 TRBV5-5 TRBD1 NA CASSLGQGDTGELFF TGTGCCAGCAGCTTGGGCCAGGGGGACACCGGGGAGCTGTTTTTT
TRBJ1-5 TRBV4-1 TRBD1 NA CASGGTGGLQPQHF TGCGCCAGCGGAGGGACAGGAGGATTACAGCCCCAGCATTTT
TRBJ2-2 TRBV9 NA NA CASSVELAGELFF TGTGCCAGCAGCGTAGAGCTCGCCGGGGAGCTGTTTTTT
TRBJ1-2 TRBV2 NA NA CASSVRQGTNYGYTF TGTGCCAGCAGTGTTCGGCAGGGGACTAACTATGGCTACACCTTC
TRBJ1-1 TRBV3-1/TRBV3-2 NA few CASSARDLNTEAFF TGTGCCAGCTCTGCCCGCGATTTGAACACTGAAGCTTTCTTT
TRBJ1-1 TRBV12-5 NA NA CASGLGRNEAFF TGTGCTAGTGGTTTGGGGAGGAATGAAGCTTTCTTT
TRBJ2-1 TRBV6-5 TRBD2 NA CASSFSGGYEQFF TGTGCCAGCTCTTTCTCGGGGGGTTATGAGCAGTTCTTC
TRBJ2-2 TRBV7-9 TRBD1 NA CASRFPDRGQGLFF TGTGCCAGCAGATTCCCGGACAGGGGGCAGGGGCTGTTTTTT
TRBJ1-4 TRBV5-5 TRBD1 NA CASSFGTGYEKLFF TGTGCCAGCAGCTTCGGGACAGGTTATGAAAAACTGTTTTTT
TRBJ1-5 TRBV30 TRBD1 NA CAWGTGTGQPQHF TGTGCCTGGGGGACAGGGACAGGACAGCCCCAGCATTTT
TRBJ2-7 TRBV6-5 NA once CASSYTPGRYQEQYF TGTGCCAGCAGTTACACCCCCGGCAGGTATCAGGAGCAGTACTTC
TRBJ1-3 TRBV14 NA NA CASSQEDRPSSGNTIYF TGTGCCAGCAGCCAAGAAGACAGACCTAGCTCTGGAAACACCATATATTTT
TRBJ1-2 TRBV12-3/TRBV12-4 TRBD1 NA CASTNGQGFGYTF TGTGCCAGCACCAACGGACAGGGTTTCGGCTACACCTTC
TRBJ1-2 TRBV5-6 NA NA CASSFGGVSNYGYTF TGTGCCAGCAGCTTTGGGGGGGTCTCTAACTATGGCTACACCTTC
TRBJ2-2 TRBV6-6 NA few CASSLEGTGELFF TGTGCCAGCAGCCTTGAGGGCACCGGGGAGCTGTTTTTT
TRBJ1-5 TRBV6-5 NA NA CASSRDFNQPQHF TGTGCCAGCAGTCGGGATTTCAATCAGCCCCAGCATTTT
TRBJ1-1 TRBV10-1 NA NA CASSDSAFREAFF TGCGCCAGCAGTGACTCTGCTTTCAGGGAAGCTTTCTTT
TRBJ1-1 TRBV5-1 TRBD1 NA CASSAGTENTEAFF TGCGCCAGCAGCGCCGGGACAGAAAACACTGAAGCTTTCTTT
TRBJ1-6 TRBV7-9 TRBD1 NA CASSPGTGNGPLHF TGTGCCAGCAGCCCCGGGACAGGAAATGGACCCCTCCACTTT
TRBJ1-5 TRBV2 NA NA CASGGSNQPQHF TGTGCCAGCGGCGGCAGCAATCAGCCCCAGCATTTT
TRBJ2-3 TRBV7-3 NA NA CASSLSGGTDTQYF TGTGCCAGCAGCTTAAGCGGGGGCACAGATACGCAGTATTTT
TRBJ1-2 TRBV5-4 TRBD1 NA CASSRFGTENYGYTF TGTGCCAGCAGCCGATTCGGGACAGAAAACTATGGCTACACCTTC
TRBJ1-5 TRBV27 NA NA CASGSQQPQHF TGTGCCAGCGGCTCACAGCAGCCCCAGCATTTT
TRBJ1-5 TRBV7-9 TRBD1 NA CASRSGGGQPQHF TGTGCCAGCAGGTCAGGGGGTGGTCAGCCCCAGCATTTT
TRBJ2-1 TRBV12-5 NA NA CASVPPSRSEEQFF TGTGCTAGTGTGCCACCCTCACGGTCCGAGGAGCAGTTCTTC
TRBJ1-4 TRBV6-6 TRBD1 NA CASSYLGQGGEEKLFF TGTGCCAGCAGTTACTTGGGACAGGGTGGGGAGGAAAAACTGTTTTTT
TRBJ2-7 TRBV7-2 TRBD2 once CASSPGLAQVSIYEQYF TGTGCCAGCAGCCCAGGACTAGCGCAAGTGTCAATATACGAGCAGTACTTC
TRBJ1-1 TRBV7-5 NA NA CVRSLGGGGDTEAFF TGTGTCAGAAGCTTAGGGGGGGGAGGTGACACTGAAGCTTTCTTT
TRBJ2-4 TRBV28 TRBD1 once CASARRGQAKNIQYF TGTGCCAGCGCCCGCAGGGGGCAAGCCAAAAACATTCAGTACTTC
TRBJ2-7 TRBV28 NA NA CASRGDYEQYF TGTGCCAGCAGGGGAGACTACGAGCAGTACTTC
TRBJ2-7 TRBV14 TRBD1 NA CASSRQGTEQYF TGTGCCAGCTCGAGACAGGGAACCGAGCAGTACTTC
TRBJ2-7 TRBV5-8 NA NA CASSSGHYEQYF TGTGCCAGCAGCTCGGGACACTACGAGCAGTACTTC
TRBJ1-5 TRBV19 TRBD1 few CASRDRGNQPQHF TGTGCCAGTAGGGACAGGGGGAATCAGCCCCAGCATTTT
TRBJ2-2 TRBV6-6 TRBD1 NA CASRDRHTGELFF TGTGCCAGCAGGGACAGGCATACCGGGGAGCTGTTTTTT
TRBJ2-7 TRBV21-1 NA NA CASSKRPGLGSPYEQYF TGTGCCAGCAGCAAAAGACCGGGACTAGGGTCGCCCTACGAGCAGTACTTC
TRBJ2-1 TRBV30 NA NA CAAATVSYNEQFF TGTGCCGCAGCCACAGTATCCTACAATGAGCAGTTCTTC
TRBJ2-6 TRBV3-1/TRBV3-2 NA NA CASSQVSLSGANVLTF TGTGCCAGCAGCCAAGTTTCTTTGTCTGGGGCCAACGTCCTGACTTTC
TRBJ1-1 TRBV27 TRBD1 NA CASSLASGGLVEAFF TGTGCCAGCAGTTTAGCTTCAGGGGGCTTAGTTGAAGCTTTCTTT
TRBJ1-2 TRBV18 NA NA CASSPSGDGGYTF TGTGCCAGCTCACCATCGGGGGACGGAGGCTACACCTTC